The 26 T cell receptor beta chains presented below share a single source sample, sequenced in a study of PD-1 blockade in classical Hodgkin lymphoma. The time point was: newly diagnosed, previously untreated cHL patient sample. TCRdb's table, derived via immunoSEQ multiplex PCR, lists solely in-frame clones and lacks some. The sample carries 16,000 or so clones, about four fifths recorded once. Sequencing was performed on peripheral blood mononuclear cells (PBMCs). These receptors all stem from a human donor with classical Hodgkin lymphoma.

V usage is TRBV29-1 and J usage is TRBJ1-3; possibly TRBD1 for D (6 bases). The V gene's germline CDR1 is SQVTM and CDR2 ANQGSEA. This CDR3 has 16 residues. Here the CDR3 DNA reads TGCAGTCGAGGGGGGGAGCGGGAGAGACCTGGAAACACCATATATTTT. As protein: CSRGGERERPGNTIYF.

The rearrangement uses TRBV19 and TRBJ2-1, with 14 bases matching TRBD2. There are 16 residues in the CDR3. J was trimmed by 10 bases and V by 4 bases; bases with no gene match: 9. The germline V gene has CDR1 LNHDA and CDR2 SQIVND (reference sequence). The DNA for the CDR3 is TGTGCCAGTAGTAGGCCGGGACTAGCGGGAGCTGGGGAGCAGTTCTTC. Its protein is CASSRPGLAGAGEQFF. Drawing the rest from reference TRBV19 and TRBJ2-1, the complete variable domain is DGGITQSPKYLFRKEGQNVTLSCEQNLNHDAMYWYRQDPGQGLRLIYYSQIVNDFQKGDIAEGYSVSREKKESFPLTVTSAQKNPTAFYLCASSRPGLAGAGEQFFGPGTRLTVL.

This rearrangement joins TRBV4-1 to TRBJ2-7; 7 nucleotides align to TRBD2. CDR3 length equals 13 residues. In germline, CDR1 is MGHRA, CDR2 YSYEKL. Trimming at V came to 9 bases and at J to 2 bases, leaving 7 bases not matched to a gene. CDR3 DNA sequence: TGCGCCAGTCGGCGGGAGATGGCCTACGAGCAGTACTTC. This translates into CASRREMAYEQYF.

The chain joins TRBV4-1 to TRBJ2-1; D unclear. CDR3 length equals 16 residues. V shed 0 bases and J shed 3 bases, with 12 bases lying between them. CDR1 and CDR2 (germline): MGHRA, YSYEKL. The DNA of the CDR3 is TGCGCCAGCAGCCAAGAAGGTGCCTCCTACTACAATGAGCAGTTCTTC. Translated, it gives CASSQEGASYYNEQFF.

The J gene is TRBJ1-2, the V gene TRBV19; D perhaps matches TRBD1 (5 bases). V was clipped by 5 bases and J by 6 bases, with 10 bases between them. The CDR3 sequence is 12 residues long. Germline lookup yields CDR1 LNHDA and CDR2 SQIVND (reference sequence). CDR3 protein: CASSSTANGYTF. CDR3 in DNA: TGTGCCAGTAGTTCGACAGCTAATGGCTACACCTTC.

The genes are TRBV2 and TRBJ2-1; the D gene could be TRBD1 or TRBD2 (5 bases each). Per germline, CDR1 SNHLY and CDR2 FYNNEI. The CDR3 has 15 residues. V lost 10 bases to trimming and J lost 1 base, with 17 bases between them. The CDR3 is CATPERGPSYNEQFF. The DNA for the CDR3 is TGTGCCACCCCTGAGAGGGGCCCTTCCTACAATGAGCAGTTCTTC.

The CDR3 DNA sequence: TGTGCCAGCAGTTACTCCTCAGGGGGCAACTATGGCTACACCTTC. Its protein is CASSYSSGGNYGYTF. J is TRBJ1-2 and V is TRBV6-6, with 8 bases identical to TRBD1. CDR3 size: 15 residues. V lost 0 bases and J lost 2; bases outside the gene matches: 2. Germline loops: CDR1 MNHNY, CDR2 SVGAGI (reference sequence).

The genes are TRBV27 and TRBJ2-7; D may be TRBD1 (6 bases). V dropped 6 bases and J dropped 3 bases, with 18 bases sitting between them. CDR1 and CDR2 (germline): MNHEY, SMNVEV (reference sequence). This CDR3 comprises 15 residues. The CDR3 sequence is CASSVLWGPFYEQYF. For the CDR3, the DNA is TGTGCCAGCAGCGTCCTATGGGGGCCATTCTACGAGCAGTACTTC.

The V call is TRBV7-9, the J call TRBJ1-4; D ambiguous. Trimming removed 4 bases at V and 4 bases at J, with 16 bases between. The germline V gene has CDR1 SEHNR and CDR2 FQNEAQ (reference sequence). This CDR3 has 16 residues. CDR3 sequence reads: CASSSRVGQVNEKLFF. Here the CDR3 DNA reads TGTGCCAGCAGCTCCCGCGTTGGGCAGGTTAATGAAAAACTGTTTTTT.

In this sample, this clone turned up once. The chain has TRBV6-1 and TRBJ1-5, with 7 positions matching TRBD1. The CDR3 has 15 residues. Trimming cost V 4 bases and J 3 bases; bases outside gene matches: 6. Germline V lookup: CDR1 MNHNS, CDR2 SASEGT. CDR3 in amino acids: CASSGGTVYNQPQHF. In DNA form, the CDR3 reads TGTGCCAGCAGTGGGGGGACAGTTTACAATCAGCCCCAGCATTTT.

The chain uses TRBV11-2 and TRBJ2-7, with 10 bases fitting TRBD2. This CDR3 contains 15 residues. Germline CDR1 SGHAT, CDR2 FQNNGV. After removal of 3 bases from V and 3 bases from J, the junction contained 5 bases not matched to a gene. The CDR3 nucleotides are TGTGCCAGCAGCTTGGTAGCGGGAGGAAGCTACGAGCAGTACTTC. It specifies CASSLVAGGSYEQYF.

The V gene is TRBV13, the J gene TRBJ2-2; no reliable D call. The CDR3 runs to 13 residues. The V and J ends lost 0 bases and 6 bases respectively, with 5 bases between them. The germline V gene has CDR1 PRHDT and CDR2 FYEKMQ (reference sequence). CDR3 sequence (DNA): TGTGCCAGCAGCTTAGGGGATGCCGGGGAGCTGTTTTTT. This translates into CASSLGDAGELFF.

CDR3 nucleotide sequence: TGTGCCAGCAGTTTGAGTCCTGCAGGGATGAACACTGAAGCTTTCTTT. Its protein is CASSLSPAGMNTEAFF. The rearrangement uses TRBV28 and TRBJ1-1, with a tentative D call TRBD1 (5 bases). This CDR3 contains 16 residues. CDR1 and CDR2 (germline): MDHEN, SYDVKM. The germline V and J ends were trimmed by 3 bases and 0 bases, with 14 bases remaining between them.

The V call is TRBV2, the J call TRBJ1-5; a possible D gene is TRBD1 (5 bases). This CDR3 has 14 amino acids. Germline V gene sequence: CDR1 SNHLY, CDR2 FYNNEI. Trimming took off 3 bases at V and 4 bases at J, with 10 bases between the two ends. The CDR3 region has the DNA TGTGCCAGCAGTGATTACAGGAGAAATCAGCCCCAGCATTTT. The encoded protein is CASSDYRRNQPQHF.

This clone is large. The rearrangement links TRBV4-1 to TRBJ2-3; D not resolved. The CDR3 contains 15 residues. With 0 bases removed from V and 0 bases from J, the gap between germline ends came to 7 bases. CDR1 and CDR2 from the germline V gene are MGHRA and YSYEKL. This chain's CDR3 is CASSQESSSTDTQYF. In nucleotides, the CDR3 is TGCGCCAGCAGCCAAGAGAGCAGTAGCACAGATACGCAGTATTTT.

This clone was detected once. V is TRBV2 and J is TRBJ2-7; D is unresolved. V lost 1 base and J lost 2, with 9 bases in between. The length of the CDR3 is 14 residues. The germline V gene encodes CDR1 SNHLY and CDR2 FYNNEI. The CDR3 sequence: CASSEEVPTYEQYF. In DNA, the CDR3 is TGTGCCAGCAGTGAAGAGGTTCCTACCTACGAGCAGTACTTC.

The CDR3: CASSLVGGTSTDTQYF. In nucleotides, the CDR3 is TGTGCCAGCAGCTTAGTTGGCGGGACTAGCACAGATACGCAGTATTTT. The J gene is TRBJ2-3, the V gene TRBV7-8; tentative D call: TRBD2 (6 bases). Germline V gene lookup returns CDR1 SGHVS and CDR2 FQNEAQ. The length of the CDR3 is 16 residues. V was clipped by 1 base and J by 0 bases, with 11 bases between them.

The V gene is TRBV11-1, the J gene TRBJ1-2; 7 positions agree with TRBD1. V was pared by 7 bases and J by 2 bases, with 10 bases of the junction left unmatched. Per the germline V gene, CDR1 is SGHAT and CDR2 is FQDESV (reference sequence). The CDR3 is 15 residues long. Here the CDR3 DNA reads TGTGCCAGCACCCCCTCGGGACAGAGGAACTATGGCTACACCTTC. This encodes CASTPSGQRNYGYTF.

The chain links TRBV28 to TRBJ1-1, with D maybe TRBD1 (6 bases). V lost 4 bases to trimming and J lost 0 bases, with 9 bases between them. The CDR3 spans 14 residues. Germline V gene sequence: CDR1 MDHEN, CDR2 SYDVKM. The CDR3 loop is CASSSDSLNTEAFF. In DNA form, the CDR3 reads TGTGCCAGCAGTTCGGACAGTTTGAACACTGAAGCTTTCTTT.

This rearrangement joins TRBV6-6 to TRBJ1-5; no clear D. Germline-derived CDR1 and CDR2 are MNHNY and SVGAGI (reference sequence). Between the trimmed V and J ends, which lost 2 bases and 7 bases, there was a span of 9 bases. This CDR3 has 13 amino acids. For the CDR3, the DNA is TGTGCCAGCAGTTACGGGGATGGGCAGCCCCAGCATTTT. This gives the protein CASSYGDGQPQHF.

This clone was observed a handful of times. V is TRBV6-1 and J is TRBJ1-2, with D maybe TRBD1 (5 bases). The V end was cut by 1 base, the J end by 10 bases, with 10 bases between. The length of the CDR3 is 12 residues. Germline values: CDR1 MNHNS, CDR2 SASEGT. Here the CDR3 reads CASSEGGYYYTF. The CDR3 DNA reads as TGTGCCAGCAGTGAAGGGGGGTATTACTACACCTTC.

The gene calls are TRBV19 and TRBJ2-2; D perhaps matches TRBD1 (6 bases). The CDR3 totals 14 residues. V lost 5 bases to trimming and J lost 3 bases, with 10 bases between them. Germline V gives CDR1 LNHDA, CDR2 SQIVND (reference sequence). The chain's CDR3 is CASSATGYTGELFF. As DNA, the CDR3 is TGTGCCAGTAGTGCCACAGGGTACACCGGGGAGCTGTTTTTT.

This chain joins TRBV7-3 and TRBJ2-3; D may match TRBD1 or TRBD2 (5 bases each). Trimming removed 6 bases from V and 7 bases from J, with 23 bases in between. Germline-derived CDR1 and CDR2 are SGHTA and FQGTGA. The CDR3 has 16 residues. This CDR3 reads CASRGQGLNAPHTQYF. The CDR3 nucleotides are TGTGCCAGCAGGGGGCAAGGACTCAATGCCCCCCATACGCAGTATTTT.

The CDR3 loop reads CASSTSGRGDTDTQYF. CDR3 nucleotides: TGTGCCAGTAGTACTTCGGGACGCGGTGACACAGATACGCAGTATTTT. The chain recombines TRBV19 with TRBJ2-3; D might be TRBD1 or TRBD2, each matching 5 bases. V lost 4 bases and J lost 2, with 16 bases in between. This CDR3 has 16 amino acids. Germline V CDR1 and CDR2: LNHDA, SQIVND (reference sequence).

This chain links TRBV7-3 with TRBJ1-1; TRBD1 is a possible D gene (6 bases). Trimming shortened V by 5 bases and J by 3 bases, and 16 bases separated the two germline ends. The CDR3 runs 15 residues. Per the germline V gene, CDR1 is SGHTA and CDR2 is FQGTGA. Here the CDR3 DNA reads TGTGCCAGCAGCCTGGGCGGGGGCTCGCACACTGAAGCTTTCTTT. Its protein is CASSLGGGSHTEAFF.

The rearrangement links TRBV6-5 to TRBJ1-2; 9 bases are shared with TRBD1. Germline assignment: CDR1 MNHEY and CDR2 SVGAGI. V was clipped by 4 bases and J by 4 bases; unmatched bases: 7. The CDR3 covers 15 residues. The CDR3 spells CASSFPGQGTYGYTF. DNA of the CDR3: TGTGCCAGCAGTTTTCCGGGACAGGGCACCTATGGCTACACCTTC.